Each of the 27 T cell receptor beta chains below was sequenced from the same sample in a study of blood T cell repertoires in COVID-19. Produced via immunoSEQ multiplex PCR; TCRdb's table is partial and in-frame only. The sample shows a few hundred thousand clones, about 86% of them seen only once. The material sequenced was peripheral blood. These receptors were obtained from a man older than 75 with acute or convalescent COVID-19.

CDR3 loop: CASQRGGRDTQYF. CDR3 coding DNA: TGCGCCAGCCAGCGGGGGGGTAGAGATACGCAGTATTTT. This chain links TRBV5-1 with TRBJ2-3, with 10 positions matching TRBD2. The length of the CDR3 is 13 residues. The germline V gene has CDR1 SGHRS and CDR2 YFSETQ. J lost 5 bases, V lost 7 bases, and 4 bases had no gene match.

This clone was detected a few times. The rearrangement joins TRBV11-2 to TRBJ1-4; D not resolved. Trimming pared 5 bases from V and 8 bases from J, leaving 15 bases between. The CDR3 consists of 14 residues. Looked up from germline, CDR1 is SGHAT and CDR2 is FQNNGV. The CDR3 here is CASSVGNSGEKLFF. The CDR3 DNA follows: TGTGCCAGCAGCGTCGGGAACAGTGGAGAAAAACTGTTTTTT.

The chain joins TRBV6-1 to TRBJ1-1; TRBD1 is a possible D gene (6 bases). The ends were cut back, 3 bases at V and 5 bases at J, with 7 bases in the middle. The CDR3 loop spans 12 amino acids. Germline V lookup: CDR1 MNHNS, CDR2 SASEGT. CDR3 coding DNA: TGTGCCAGCAGTGAGAGGGGGACTGAAGCTTTCTTT. Protein: CASSERGTEAFF.

This clone was counted a few times. This sequence joins TRBV6-6 and TRBJ2-7; 7 bases align to TRBD1. Unmatched junction bases numbered 5, after V lost 6 bases and J lost 3 bases. The CDR3 has 13 amino acids. The germline V gene has CDR1 MNHNY and CDR2 SVGAGI (reference sequence). The CDR3 DNA follows: TGTGCCAGCAGGGCTGACAGGGTCTACGAGCAGTACTTC. The encoded protein is CASRADRVYEQYF.

The chain has TRBV19 and TRBJ2-4; D is possibly TRBD2 (5 bases). The V end was cut by 7 bases, the J end by 9 bases, with 22 bases between. The length of the CDR3 is 15 residues. Germline V CDR1 and CDR2: LNHDA, SQIVND (reference sequence). The CDR3 loop is CASTASVGPAGIQYF. Here the CDR3 DNA reads TGTGCCAGTACCGCCAGCGTAGGGCCCGCGGGCATTCAGTACTTC.

CDR3 protein: CASSAGQLYGYTF. The CDR3 bases are TGTGCCAGCTCTGCGGGACAGCTCTATGGCTACACCTTC. The chain carries TRBV6-5 and TRBJ1-2, with TRBD1 matching over 7 bases. This CDR3 has 13 amino acids. Unmatched junction bases numbered 7, after V lost 8 bases and J lost 4 bases. Germline loops: CDR1 MNHEY, CDR2 SVGAGI.

The chain recombines TRBV7-9 with TRBJ2-3; D call uncertain. Germline CDR1 reads SEHNR; CDR2 reads FQNEAQ (reference sequence). V gave up 4 bases and J gave up 6 bases, with 11 bases separating them. The CDR3 runs to 13 residues. The CDR3 region has the DNA TGTGCCAGCAGCTACGGGTCCTGGGATACGCAGTATTTT. Its translation: CASSYGSWDTQYF.

CDR3 DNA: TGTGCCAGCAGTATAGACAGGGCTGAAAAACTGTTTTTT. It codes for CASSIDRAEKLFF. The chain couples TRBV28 to TRBJ1-4, with 7 bases aligning to TRBD1. V shed 5 bases, J shed 7 bases, and the junction held 4 bases outside the gene matches. There are 13 residues in the CDR3. Germline values: CDR1 MDHEN, CDR2 SYDVKM.

This clone was detected a few times. The rearrangement joins TRBV18 to TRBJ1-5, with no clear D. The CDR3 contains 17 residues. Trimming removed 3 bases at V and 2 bases at J, with 17 bases between. In germline, CDR1 is KGHSH, CDR2 LQKENI. Written as DNA, the CDR3 is TGTGCCAGCTCACCCAATGCCCCCAATTCGGGCAATCAGCCCCAGCATTTT. Its protein product is CASSPNAPNSGNQPQHF.

The rearrangement joins TRBV6-5 to TRBJ1-2; D is unresolved. V was trimmed by 6 bases and J by 4 bases, leaving 15 bases between them. CDR1 is MNHEY, CDR2 SVGAGI, per germline. The length of the CDR3 is 14 residues. The CDR3: CASRAPGIGYGYTF. In nucleotides, the CDR3 is TGTGCCAGCAGGGCCCCGGGTATTGGCTATGGCTACACCTTC.

V and J are TRBV7-8 and TRBJ2-7; 7 bases fit TRBD1. The CDR3 has 13 residues. Germline assignment: CDR1 SGHVS and CDR2 FQNEAQ. V gave up 9 bases and J gave up 5 bases; unmatched junction bases: 10. The CDR3 is CASKTGFSHEQYF. DNA of the CDR3: TGTGCCAGTAAGACAGGGTTCAGCCACGAGCAGTACTTC.

This clone was seen at least ten times. V is TRBV3-1 (or the pseudogene TRBV3-2) and J is TRBJ2-7, with D possibly TRBD1 on 6 matching bases. Germline CDR1 and CDR2: LGHDT and YNNKEL (reference sequence). V was cut by 2 bases and J by 1 base, with 15 bases left in between. CDR3 size: 16 residues. CDR3 coding DNA: TGTGCCAGCAGCCAAATTCTTACAGGGTATTCCTACGAGCAGTACTTC. It yields the protein CASSQILTGYSYEQYF.

The J gene is TRBJ1-2, the V gene TRBV5-1; D is ambiguous. The V end was cut by 4 bases, the J end by 0 bases, with 10 bases between. The germline V gene encodes CDR1 SGHRS and CDR2 YFSETQ. The CDR3 has 14 amino acids. The CDR3 sequence: CASSAAGTNYGYTF. CDR3 sequence (DNA): TGCGCCAGCAGCGCGGCGGGGACTAACTATGGCTACACCTTC.

The CDR3 DNA follows: TGTGCCAGTACGGCAGGGGGGACTGGGGCCAACGTCCTGACTTTC. It encodes CASTAGGTGANVLTF. V gene TRBV25-1 combines with J gene TRBJ2-6, with D possibly matching TRBD1 (7 bases). Between the trimmed V and J ends, which lost 9 bases and 2 bases, there was a span of 14 bases. Germline V gene sequence: CDR1 MGHDK, CDR2 SYGVNS. The CDR3 contains 15 residues.

The chain employs TRBV5-1 and TRBJ2-3; 12 bases are shared with TRBD2. The CDR3 extends over 16 amino acids. Germline values: CDR1 SGHRS, CDR2 YFSETQ. V shed 3 bases, J shed 0 bases, and the junction held 2 bases outside the gene matches. CDR3 amino acids: CASSSLAGGSTDTQYF. The CDR3, as DNA: TGCGCCAGCAGCTCCCTAGCGGGGGGGAGCACAGATACGCAGTATTTT.

The chain couples TRBV4-2 to TRBJ2-3, with D possibly TRBD2 on 6 matching bases. The CDR3 covers 15 residues. Germline V gives CDR1 LGHNA, CDR2 YNFKEQ. V was trimmed by 4 bases and J by 1 base, leaving 12 bases between them. CDR3 sequence: CASSPFWGGTDTQYF. CDR3 DNA sequence: TGTGCCAGCAGCCCATTTTGGGGGGGCACAGATACGCAGTATTTT.

The chain recombines TRBV6-6 with TRBJ2-7, with TRBD1 identical over 10 bases. The CDR3 has 16 residues. Germline CDR1 is MNHNY and CDR2 is SVGAGI (reference sequence). With 6 bases clipped from V and 3 bases from J, the junction kept 11 bases outside the gene matches. The CDR3 region has the DNA TGTGCCAGCAGACGCGATACCGGACAGGGGGTCTACGAGCAGTACTTC. This gives the protein CASRRDTGQGVYEQYF.

This chain connects TRBV18 to TRBJ1-1; D ambiguous. Germline CDR1 KGHSH, CDR2 LQKENI. The CDR3 contains 14 residues. The V end lost 3 bases, the J end lost 4 bases, and 12 bases lay between the germline ends. CDR3: CASSPGRQATEAFF. As DNA, the CDR3 is TGTGCCAGCTCACCGGGTAGGCAGGCCACTGAAGCTTTCTTT.

V gene TRBV7-9 combines with J gene TRBJ1-4; 8 bases are a match to TRBD1. Germline CDR1 SEHNR, CDR2 FQNEAQ (reference sequence). With 4 bases clipped from V and 8 bases from J, the junction kept 6 bases outside the gene matches. This CDR3 has 14 amino acids. The CDR3 bases are TGTGCCAGCAGCTCCACAGGGGGAAACGAAAAACTGTTTTTT. It specifies CASSSTGGNEKLFF. The complete variable domain, with remaining parts taken from reference TRBV7-9 and TRBJ1-4, reads DTGVSQNPRHKITKRGQNVTFRCDPISEHNRLYWYRQTLGQGPEFLTYFQNEAQLEKSRLLSDRFSAERPKGSFSTLEIQRTEQGDSAMYLCASSSTGGNEKLFFGSGTQLSVL.

The rearrangement links TRBV24-1 to TRBJ2-1; a weak D match, TRBD1 (5 bases). Trimming left V 0 bases short and J 7 bases short, with 15 bases between. There are 16 residues in the CDR3. Germline CDR1 KGHDR, CDR2 SFDVKD. As DNA, the CDR3 is TGTGCCACCAGTGATTTGCGGGCAGGGAAAGTAAATGAGCAGTTCTTC. Its protein product is CATSDLRAGKVNEQFF.

The genes are TRBV15 and TRBJ2-3; 8 bases align to TRBD1. With V trimmed by 4 bases and J by 0 bases, 6 bases remained unmatched. The V gene's germline CDR1 is LNHNV and CDR2 YYDKDF (reference sequence). The CDR3 sequence is 16 residues long. CDR3 nucleotides: TGTGCCACCAGCACTCCAGGGGGCATGAGCACAGATACGCAGTATTTT. The encoded protein is CATSTPGGMSTDTQYF.

The chain joins TRBV5-1 to TRBJ2-5, with 11 bases matching TRBD2. Per the germline V gene, CDR1 is SGHRS and CDR2 is YFSETQ. Trimming took 4 bases from V and 0 from J; bases not matched to a gene: 5. CDR3 length: 16 residues. In DNA form, the CDR3 reads TGCGCCAGCAGCCCGGGACTAGCGGCCTACCAAGAGACCCAGTACTTC. Protein product: CASSPGLAAYQETQYF.

CDR3 sequence: CASGQRGGRNEQFF. The CDR3 DNA sequence: TGTGCCAGCGGACAGCGGGGGGGCCGTAATGAGCAGTTCTTC. The chain is built from TRBV28 and TRBJ2-1, with 10 bases matching TRBD2. Germline V lookup: CDR1 MDHEN, CDR2 SYDVKM. V gave up 8 bases and J gave up 7 bases; unmatched junction bases: 8. CDR3 size: 14 residues. Supplemented by reference TRBV28 and TRBJ2-1, the full variable domain reads DVKVTQSSRYLVKRTGEKVFLECVQDMDHENMFWYRQDPGLGLRLIYFSYDVKMKEKGDIPEGYSVSREKKERFSLILESASTNQTSMYLCASGQRGGRNEQFFGPGTRLTVL.

This clone was found a few times. The chain is built from TRBV3-1 (or the pseudogene TRBV3-2) and TRBJ1-2; perhaps TRBD1 as D (5 bases). V gave up 8 bases and J gave up 3 bases, with 7 bases separating them. Germline loops: CDR1 LGHDT, CDR2 YNNKEL (reference sequence). This CDR3 contains 11 residues. CDR3 sequence: CASGGDYGYTF. The CDR3 coding sequence is TGTGCCAGCGGGGGGGACTATGGCTACACCTTC.

The chain recombines TRBV7-3 with TRBJ2-3; 8 nucleotides line up with TRBD1. Per germline, CDR1 SGHTA and CDR2 FQGTGA. The CDR3 runs 18 residues. Germline trimming cut 5 bases from V and 5 bases from J; bases unmatched to any gene: 18. CDR3 loop: CASSQPGQGQAPLDTQYF. CDR3 sequence (DNA): TGTGCCAGCAGCCAGCCAGGTCAGGGACAGGCCCCGCTAGATACGCAGTATTTT.

This clone showed up just a few times. The genes are TRBV6-5 and TRBJ1-5; D remains ambiguous. The germline V gene encodes CDR1 MNHEY and CDR2 SVGAGI. The V end lost 6 bases, the J end lost 6 bases, and 18 bases lay between the germline ends. This CDR3 is built from 15 residues. The CDR3 is CASSPRYVRFQPQHF. The CDR3 nucleotides read TGTGCCAGCAGCCCCCGGTATGTACGCTTTCAGCCCCAGCATTTT.

This clone was recorded only once. The chain uses TRBV30 and TRBJ1-2, with D hard to call. V dropped 2 bases and J dropped 2 bases, with 6 bases sitting between them. The CDR3 totals 12 residues. Germline V gene lookup returns CDR1 GTSNPN and CDR2 SVGIG (reference sequence). The CDR3 reads CAWSIQNYGYTF. CDR3 bases: TGTGCCTGGAGTATACAGAACTATGGCTACACCTTC.